The 5 T cell receptor beta chains given below trace back to one sample, sequenced in a study of blood T cell repertoires in COVID-19. The protocol was immunoSEQ multiplex PCR, while the TCRdb copy is restricted to in-frame clones and leaves out a portion. The data show some 130,000 clones, about nine tenths seen once. The sequenced sample was peripheral blood. These receptors came from a man aged 50 to 59 with acute or convalescent COVID-19.

The J gene is TRBJ1-3, the V gene TRBV28, with a tentative D call TRBD1 (6 bases). Germline-derived CDR1 and CDR2 are MDHEN and SYDVKM. V was cut by 4 bases and J by 0 bases, with 25 bases left in between. This CDR3 region has 20 residues. The CDR3 DNA is TGTGCCAGCAGTTCCTTTGGGGGCAGCTCTTCGTCCTACTCTGGAAACACCATATATTTT. Its translation: CASSSFGGSSSSYSGNTIYF. The full variable domain, in which reference TRBV28 and TRBJ1-3 provide the parts outside the CDR3, is DVKVTQSSRYLVKRTGEKVFLECVQDMDHENMFWYRQDPGLGLRLIYFSYDVKMKEKGDIPEGYSVSREKKERFSLILESASTNQTSMYLCASSSFGGSSSSYSGNTIYFGEGSWLTVV.

The V gene is TRBV29-1, the J gene TRBJ1-2; 8 nucleotides match TRBD1. V shed 6 bases and J 8 bases; nucleotides not matched to a gene: 8. The germline V gene encodes CDR1 SQVTM and CDR2 ANQGSEA. This CDR3 comprises 12 residues. CDR3: CSVSQGARGYTF. The CDR3 region has the DNA TGCAGCGTATCGCAGGGGGCGCGGGGCTACACCTTC. Drawing the rest from reference TRBV29-1 and TRBJ1-2, the complete variable domain is SAVISQKPSRDICQRGTSLTIQCQVDSQVTMMFWYRQQPGQSLTLIATANQGSEATYESGFVIDKFPISRPNLTFSTLTVSNMSPEDSSIYLCSVSQGARGYTFGSGTRLTVV.

V gene TRBV5-4 combines with J gene TRBJ1-2, with TRBD1 matching over 12 bases. Per the germline V gene, CDR1 is SGHNT and CDR2 is YYREEE (reference sequence). The V and J ends lost 5 bases and 2 bases, in that order; junction bases with no gene match: 4. The CDR3 sequence is 15 residues long. As DNA, the CDR3 is TGTGCCAGCAGTTCCGGGACAGGGGGCAACTATGGCTACACCTTC. It is translated as CASSSGTGGNYGYTF.

DNA for the CDR3: TGTGCCAGCAGCTTAGCGGGGACAGGGAGCACTGAAGCTTTCTTT. Protein sequence: CASSLAGTGSTEAFF. The chain employs TRBV7-6 and TRBJ1-1; TRBD1 agrees at 9 bases. V lost 0 bases and J lost 4; bases outside the gene matches: 3. The CDR3 has 15 residues. Germline V gene sequence: CDR1 SGHVS, CDR2 FNYEAQ.

This chain links TRBV19 with TRBJ1-6; no reliable D call. This CDR3 spans 15 amino acids. Trimming removed 7 bases at V and 4 bases at J, with 14 bases between. Germline CDR1 is LNHDA and CDR2 is SQIVND (reference sequence). The CDR3 DNA reads as TGTGCCAGTAAATCATGGCAGACTTATAATTCACCCCTCCACTTT. Amino acids: CASKSWQTYNSPLHF.